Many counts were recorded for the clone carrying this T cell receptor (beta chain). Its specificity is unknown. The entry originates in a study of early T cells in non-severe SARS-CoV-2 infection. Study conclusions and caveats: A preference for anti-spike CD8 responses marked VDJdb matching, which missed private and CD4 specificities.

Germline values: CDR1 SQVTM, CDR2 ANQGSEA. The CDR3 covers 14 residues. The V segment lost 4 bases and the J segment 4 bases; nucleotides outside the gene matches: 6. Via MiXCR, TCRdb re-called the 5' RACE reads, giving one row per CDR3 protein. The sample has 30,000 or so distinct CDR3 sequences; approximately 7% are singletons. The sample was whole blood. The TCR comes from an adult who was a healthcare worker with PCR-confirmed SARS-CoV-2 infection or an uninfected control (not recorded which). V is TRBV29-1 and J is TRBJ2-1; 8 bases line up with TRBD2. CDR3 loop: CSVATSGKYNEQFF. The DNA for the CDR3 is TGCAGCGTTGCCACTAGCGGAAAATACAATGAGCAGTTCTTC.